The clone carrying this T cell receptor beta chain was recorded only once. No antigen is known for it. The data are from a study of a mutant IDH1 vaccine in newly diagnosed glioma. Study-level background: Patients underwent eight vaccinations, which took place in weeks 1, 3, 5, 7, 11, 15, 19 and 23. Most had both radiotherapy and temozolomide beforehand; others had only one. Study-level findings and limits: Vaccine-induced immune responses occurred in more than 80% of patients.

Described time point: week 11, during vaccination. In every dose of vaccine, 300 ug of mutant IDH1 20-mer peptide was given alongside topical imiquimod. TCRdb's table, derived via immunoSEQ multiplex PCR, lists solely in-frame clones and lacks some. The table lists 50,000 to 65,000 clones, 91% of them singletons. This clonotype originated in a man aged 45-65 years with glioma. The sequencing here drew on PBMCs, taken from a glioma patient whose treatment included an IDH1 peptide vaccine.

The CDR3 loop reads CASSQEPDRGKLEAFF. As DNA, the CDR3 is TGTGCCAGCAGCCAAGAACCGGACAGGGGGAAACTTGAAGCTTTCTTT. The chain has TRBV4-2 and TRBJ1-1, with 10 bases identical to TRBD1. Germline V gene data show CDR1 as LGHNA and CDR2 as YNFKEQ. The CDR3 runs 16 residues. With V trimmed by 0 bases and J by 7 bases, 8 bases remained unmatched.